The clone carrying this T cell receptor (beta chain) appeared once. Those enrolled, adults aged 18 to 89 years, came from 25 or so US areas. In assigning cohorts, the study relied on participant-reported clinical history. Clones were read by immunoSEQ multiplex PCR, and TCRdb kept only the in-frame ones, dropping some. This table has almost 400,000 clones, roughly 88% appearing once. This entry comes from a study of blood T cell repertoires in COVID-19. Turning to the study itself: Acute and convalescent COVID-19 specimens originated in the United States, Italy and Spain. T cells, B-cell-depleted T cells, or PBMCs supplied cDNA or gDNA.

Germline V gene sequence: CDR1 SGHTA, CDR2 FQGNSA. V lost 3 bases, J lost 4 bases, and 8 bases lay in between. The CDR3 extends over 13 amino acids. Sequencing used PBMCs or T cells enriched from blood (not recorded which). The TCR was taken from a woman under 40 with acute COVID-19. The J gene is TRBJ2-3, the V gene TRBV7-2; TRBD1 is a possible D gene (6 bases). The CDR3 region is CASSFYRADTQYF. CDR3 nucleotides: TGTGCCAGCAGCTTCTACAGGGCAGATACGCAGTATTTT.